This T cell receptor beta chain was identified in a study of tumor and adjacent non-tumor tissue in lung cancer. The template was RNA from unsorted bulk tissue. CDR3 length: 16 residues. Germline V gives CDR1 MDHEN, CDR2 SYDVKM. TCRbeta libraries were built with three rounds of nested PCR, modified from ARM-PCR. TCRdb passed the multiplex PCR reads through MiXCR, listing each CDR3 protein once. The data show fewer than 120,000 distinct CDR3 sequences, 84% seen once. Concerning this clonotype itself: One end of the junction is discordant with germline, which a read error may explain.

The rearrangement links TRBV28 to TRBJ2-2; 10 positions match TRBD2. What was sequenced was lung tumor tissue. The clonotype was recovered from a man aged 65 to 79 with non-small cell lung cancer. CDR3 region: CASGGLAGDNTGELSF. CDR3 sequence (DNA): TGTGCCAGCGGTGGGCTAGCGGGGGACAACACCGGGGAGCTGTCTTTT.